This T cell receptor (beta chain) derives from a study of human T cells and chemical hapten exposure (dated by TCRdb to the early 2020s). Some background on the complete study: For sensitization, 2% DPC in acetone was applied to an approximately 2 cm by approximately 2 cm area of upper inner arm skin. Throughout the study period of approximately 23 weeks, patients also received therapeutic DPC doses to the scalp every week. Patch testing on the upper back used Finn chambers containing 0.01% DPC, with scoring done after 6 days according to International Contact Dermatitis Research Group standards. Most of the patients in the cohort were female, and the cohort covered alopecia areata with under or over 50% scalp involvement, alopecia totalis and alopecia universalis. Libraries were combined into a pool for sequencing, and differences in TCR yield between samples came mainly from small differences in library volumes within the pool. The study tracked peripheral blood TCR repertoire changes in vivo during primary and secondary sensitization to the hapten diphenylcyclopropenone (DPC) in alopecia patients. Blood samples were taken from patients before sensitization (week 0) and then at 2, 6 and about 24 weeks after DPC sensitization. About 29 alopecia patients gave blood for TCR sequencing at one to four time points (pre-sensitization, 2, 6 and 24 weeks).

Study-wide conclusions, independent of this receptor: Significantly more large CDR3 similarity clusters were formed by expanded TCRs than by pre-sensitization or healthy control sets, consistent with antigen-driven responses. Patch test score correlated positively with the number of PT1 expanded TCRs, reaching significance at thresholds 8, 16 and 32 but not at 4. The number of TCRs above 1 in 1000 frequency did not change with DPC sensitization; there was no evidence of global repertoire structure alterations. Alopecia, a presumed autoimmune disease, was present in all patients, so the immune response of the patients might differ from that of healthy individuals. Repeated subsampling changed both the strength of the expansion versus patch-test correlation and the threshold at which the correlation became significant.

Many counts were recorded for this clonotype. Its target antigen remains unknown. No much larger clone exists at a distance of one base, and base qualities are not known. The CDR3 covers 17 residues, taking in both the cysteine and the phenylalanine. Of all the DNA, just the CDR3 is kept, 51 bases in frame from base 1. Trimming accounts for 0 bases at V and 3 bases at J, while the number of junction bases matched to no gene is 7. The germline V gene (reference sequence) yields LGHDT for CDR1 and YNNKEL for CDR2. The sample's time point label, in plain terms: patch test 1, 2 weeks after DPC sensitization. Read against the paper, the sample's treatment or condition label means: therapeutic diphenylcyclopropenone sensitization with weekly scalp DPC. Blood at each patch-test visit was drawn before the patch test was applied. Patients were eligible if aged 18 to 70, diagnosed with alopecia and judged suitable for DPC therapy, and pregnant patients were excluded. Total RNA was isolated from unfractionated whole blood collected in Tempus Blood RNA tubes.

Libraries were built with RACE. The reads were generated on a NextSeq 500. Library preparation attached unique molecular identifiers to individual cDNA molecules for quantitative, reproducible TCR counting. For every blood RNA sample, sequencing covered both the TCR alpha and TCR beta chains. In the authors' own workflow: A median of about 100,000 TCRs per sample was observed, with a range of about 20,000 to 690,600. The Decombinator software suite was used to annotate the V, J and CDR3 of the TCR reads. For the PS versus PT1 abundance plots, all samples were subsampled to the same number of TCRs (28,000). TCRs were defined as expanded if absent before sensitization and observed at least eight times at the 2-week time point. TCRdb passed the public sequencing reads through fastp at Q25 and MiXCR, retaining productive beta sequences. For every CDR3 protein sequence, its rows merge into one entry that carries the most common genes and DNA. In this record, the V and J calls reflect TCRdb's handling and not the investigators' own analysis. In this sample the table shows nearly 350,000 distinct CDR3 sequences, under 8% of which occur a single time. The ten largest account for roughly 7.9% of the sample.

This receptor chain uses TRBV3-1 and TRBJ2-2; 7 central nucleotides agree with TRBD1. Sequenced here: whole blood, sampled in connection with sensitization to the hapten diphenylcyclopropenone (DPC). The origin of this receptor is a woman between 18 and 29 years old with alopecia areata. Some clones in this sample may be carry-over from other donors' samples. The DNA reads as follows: TGTGCCAGCAGCCAAGAACTGGTAGACAGGGACACCGGGGAGCTGTTTTTT. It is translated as CASSQELVDRDTGELFF.